This T cell receptor (beta chain) came from a study of shared clonotypes between healthy human individuals (dated by TCRdb to 2020 to 2022). Regarding the research as a whole: The cohort comprised two women and a few men aged 18 to 49 years. For each donor, CD4 naive and CD4 memory were each given three plates, CD8 naive was given two plates, and CD8 memory was given one plate. Blood TCR repertoires of several healthy adults were deeply sequenced to estimate repertoire size and the extent of clonotype sharing between individuals. Libraries were prepared and TCR repertoires were sequenced by different laboratories using diverse techniques, in order to increase sequencing depth and limit assay-specific biases. Leukapheresis yielded between about 0.94 and 9.5 billion PBMCs per donor. General conclusions and limits of the study: Naive subsets generally had larger estimated clonotype richness than memory subsets did. Pairwise subsampling led to the expectation that sequencing depth would affect the degree of clonotype sharing among donors. The genetic and exposure-history diversity represented was limited by the small number of donors. Sampling was limited to blood, and TCR repertoires in tissue likely differ from TCR repertoires in blood. Around 5% of naive CD4, roughly 3.5% of naive CD8, 2% to 2.5% of memory CD4, and around 0.4% of memory CD8 clonotypes were shared across several donors. Rarefaction of sorted-subset datasets indicated incomplete sequencing despite the large sequencing depth. Clonotypes shared by all four sorted-subset donors showed higher generation probabilities than non-shared clonotypes.

Donors were healthy HIV-negative adults with no recently reported acute infections or vaccinations. Every donor was a Caucasian adult living in Nashville, Tennessee, USA. CD4+ T cells were enriched by magnetic negative selection; naive cells were then positively selected on CD45RA, and the negative fraction formed the memory subset. After blood collection by leukapheresis, PBMCs were isolated using Ficoll-Histopaque density gradient centrifugation and then cryopreserved in the vapor phase of liquid nitrogen. Analytical flow cytometry was used to check the purity and quantity of each magnetically sorted T cell population. From each sorted fraction, genomic DNA was isolated and quantified by UV absorbance on a Nanodrop 2000c. TCR CDR3 regions were amplified from genomic DNA by multiplex PCR using the deep immunoSEQ assay. Extracted genomic DNA from each cell subset was distributed evenly across all wells of several immunoSEQ 96-well plates, and each plate was treated as a replicate. Each replicate PCR for sorted subsets received about 200 ng genomic DNA, equal to about 30,000 T cell genomes. Purified libraries were quantified with a Qubit 3.0 fluorometer, sized on a Bioanalyzer 2100, and re-quantified with the KAPA Library Quantification kit. Every immunoSEQ 96-well plate was sequenced on a dedicated single-read 150-cycle Illumina NextSeq 550 flow cell. The authors' pipeline ran thus. The immunoSEQ output contained only junctional sequences without quality scores, so filtering could not match that applied to full-length reads. Sequences were annotated with PyIR, a Python wrapper for IgBLAST v1.9, using IMGT germline references to assign V/J genes and CDR3. Any read was removed if the V/J assignment was weak (E-value above 1e-6), the CDR3 was missing, or the read contained stop codons, out-of-frame junctions, or ambiguous translated residues. V3J clonotypes were defined as sequences sharing the same inferred V gene, J gene, and CDR3 amino acid sequence. Percentage overlap between repertoires was computed as shared unique clonotypes divided by the size of the smaller repertoire. Richness of each repertoire was evaluated using RTK rarefaction, the Chao1 estimator, and Recon v2.1 estimates of unobserved clonotypes. Generation probabilities for all TCRbeta clonotypes obtained by the gDNA method from several donors were computed using OLGA. TCRdb mirrors the immuneACCESS table, restricted to in-frame sequences. Some clones are absent from its copies; in checked studies, under half trace to an unresolved V gene, and the reason for the others is unknown. V and J calls and clone size are copied from that table; D and trimming were computed from the DNA. Within this sample are about 1,500,000 clones, with roughly 97% of them counted one time only. The ten largest clonotypes hold more than 0.9% of the sample.

Via the germline V gene, CDR1 is KGHSH and CDR2 LQKENI. Inclusive of the bounding cysteine and phenylalanine, the CDR3 is 15 residues long. Here the CDR3 DNA is all that survives: 45 bases in frame from base 1. Relative to germline, V is missing 3 bases and J is missing 5 bases, with 7 bases of the junction outside any gene match. With respect to this clone: There is no known antigen for this receptor. The input lacks base qualities; no much larger clone sits a single base away. The sample carries other DNA sequences with the same CDR3.

The sequenced sample consisted of naive CD4+ T cells sorted from blood. The label giving this sample's cell subset or site can be read as: CD45RA+ positively selected. The chain employs TRBV18 and TRBJ2-5, and TRBD1 matches 9 of the central bases. This sequence was found in a man younger than 45 in good health. This receptor has the CDR3 CASSPRTGAQETQYF. The DNA sequence is TGTGCCAGCTCACCGAGGACAGGGGCGCAGGAGACCCAGTACTTC. This CDR3, with the reference TRBV18 and TRBJ2-5 proteins standing in past its ends, gives the full variable domain NAGVMQNPRHLVRRRGQEARLRCSPMKGHSHVYWYRQLPEEGLKFMVYLQKENIIDESGMPKERFSAEFPKEGPSILRIQQVVRGDSAAYFCASSPRTGAQETQYFGPGTRLLVL.